This TCR beta chain was sequenced in a study of CD8 T cells in Susac syndrome. Study background: Clinical remission applied to under ten sequenced Susac syndrome patients, and roughly six had active disease. Patients with Susac syndrome were therapy-naive, on corticosteroids, or on intravenous immunoglobulin alone at blood draw. Whole-study findings and limits: The CD4+ T cell repertoires of Susac syndrome were found to show no clonal expansion.

V was cut by 4 bases and J by 9 bases, with 14 bases left in between. The CDR3 loop spans 13 amino acids. Reverse transcription used about 0.5 to 1 ug RNA and random hexamers. Amplification of TCR beta CDR3 across 54 Vbeta and 13 Jbeta was performed with immunoSEQ multiplex PCR. TCRdb recomputed calls from the immunoSEQ multiplex PCR reads with MiXCR, one row per CDR3 protein. The sample shows around 130,000 distinct CDR3 sequences, nearly 96% of them seen only once. As for this clonotype: The target antigen is unknown.

The sequence was collected from a human donor with Susac syndrome. The genes are TRBV12-3 or TRBV12-4 and TRBJ2-3, with a weak D call TRBD2 (5 bases). The specimen sequenced was CD4+ T cells from PBMCs. The CDR3 is CASSSWKDSTQYF. In DNA, the CDR3 is TGTGCCAGCAGTTCCTGGAAGGACTCGACGCAGTATTTT.